This T cell receptor beta chain was captured in a study of blood T cell repertoires in COVID-19. Study-wide context: Donors in the United States, Italy and Spain gave samples during acute or convalescent COVID-19.

The authors' processing: Using reference gene primer amplification, nucleated cell counts were estimated. Clones were read by immunoSEQ multiplex PCR, and TCRdb kept only the in-frame ones, dropping some. That table supplies the V and J calls and clone size; D and trimming were determined from the DNA. The sample holds a few hundred thousand clones, about four fifths seen once. Each recovered donor of Cohort 3 presented with two negative PCRs, clearance, or symptom resolution. CDR3 length: 13 residues. The V end lost 2 bases, the J end lost 5 bases, and 10 bases lay between the germline ends. Per the germline V gene, CDR1 is LGHDT and CDR2 is YNNKEL (reference sequence).

The sequence derives from a woman aged 45-59 years who had recovered from COVID-19. Sequencing was done on a sample of PBMCs or T cells enriched from blood (not recorded which). The J gene is TRBJ2-7, the V gene TRBV3-1 (or the pseudogene TRBV3-2); D perhaps matches TRBD2 (5 bases). The CDR3 sequence: CASSQFRGDEQYF. The DNA for the CDR3 is TGTGCCAGCAGCCAATTTCGGGGAGACGAGCAGTACTTC.